The next 13 T cell receptor beta chains were all read from a single sample in a study of T cells after yellow fever vaccination. TCRdb reprocessed the 5' RACE reads via MiXCR and lists one record per CDR3 protein. In the table there are 550,000 to 750,000 distinct CDR3 sequences, roughly 14% of which are singletons. The source was PBMCs, collected on the day of the yellow fever booster vaccination. These receptors were taken from a man under 40 who received the YFV17D yellow fever vaccine.

This clonotype has a handful of counts. J is TRBJ2-7 and V is TRBV30; D is unclear. The germline CDR1 and CDR2 sequences are GTSNPN and SVGIG (reference sequence). Between the trimmed V and J ends, which lost 6 bases and 3 bases, there was a span of 9 bases. The CDR3 runs 11 residues. The CDR3 spells CACALNYEQYF. In DNA, the CDR3 is TGTGCCTGCGCACTTAACTACGAGCAGTACTTC.

Only a few counts were recorded for this clonotype. The genes are TRBV4-3 and TRBJ1-3; TRBD1 is a possible D gene (6 bases). The CDR3 extends over 15 amino acids. V shed 4 bases and J shed 0 bases, with 10 bases lying between them. CDR1 LGHNA and CDR2 YSLEER come from the germline V gene. CDR3 loop: CASSRTQGSGNTIYF. The DNA of the CDR3 is TGCGCCAGCAGCCGGACACAGGGCTCTGGAAACACCATATATTTT.

CDR3 coding DNA: TGTGCCAGCTCATCGGGACAGCAGATAGCCAAAAACATTCAGTACTTC. It codes for CASSSGQQIAKNIQYF. The genes are TRBV18 and TRBJ2-4; 7 bases map to TRBD1. Germline loops: CDR1 KGHSH, CDR2 LQKENI. The CDR3 has 16 residues. V lost 5 bases, J lost 0 bases, and 7 bases stayed unmatched.

The chain links TRBV4-3 to TRBJ2-6; D is uncertain. Per germline, CDR1 LGHNA and CDR2 YSLEER. The CDR3 loop spans 15 amino acids. Trimming cost V 1 base and J 2 bases, with 6 bases left between them. CDR3 bases: TGCGCCAGCAGCCAAGGAAGGCCTGGGGCCAACGTCCTGACTTTC. Amino acid sequence: CASSQGRPGANVLTF.

This clonotype came up a few times. The chain is built from TRBV18 and TRBJ2-1; the match to TRBD2 covers 10 bases. Trimming removed 2 bases from V and 3 bases from J; junction bases left unmatched: 10. This CDR3 contains 18 residues. Germline values: CDR1 KGHSH, CDR2 LQKENI. The CDR3 nucleotides read TGTGCCAGCTCACCAGGCCTAGCGGGAGTAGCCTTCTACAATGAGCAGTTCTTC. Its translation: CASSPGLAGVAFYNEQFF.

V usage is TRBV4-3 and J usage is TRBJ2-1; possible D gene TRBD2, 5 bases. This CDR3 spans 13 amino acids. V was clipped by 5 bases and J by 7 bases, with 12 bases between them. The germline V gene encodes CDR1 LGHNA and CDR2 YSLEER. This CDR3 reads CASSSGEGNEQFF. The DNA for the CDR3 is TGCGCCAGCAGCTCAGGTGAGGGTAATGAGCAGTTCTTC.

The genes are TRBV20-1 and TRBJ2-1, with 9 bases aligning to TRBD2. CDR1 is DFQATT and CDR2 is SNEGSKA in the germline V gene (reference sequence). This CDR3 is built from 14 residues. The V segment lost 6 bases and the J segment 4 bases; nucleotides outside the gene matches: 7. The CDR3 loop reads CSAQPLAGYNEQFF. The CDR3, as DNA: TGCAGTGCCCAACCCCTAGCGGGATACAATGAGCAGTTCTTC.

V usage is TRBV4-1 and J usage is TRBJ2-7; 13 positions agree with TRBD2. In germline, CDR1 is MGHRA, CDR2 YSYEKL. The CDR3 totals 17 residues. The ends lost 0 bases at V and 3 bases at J; junction bases unmatched: 5. The DNA for the CDR3 is TGCGCCAGCAGCCAAGATGCGACTAGCGGGAGGAACTACGAGCAGTACTTC. Protein: CASSQDATSGRNYEQYF.

J is TRBJ2-1 and V is TRBV11-2; 8 bases map to TRBD1. CDR3 length: 14 amino acids. CDR1 and CDR2 from the germline V gene are SGHAT and FQNNGV. V was pared by 6 bases and J by 3 bases, with 4 bases of the junction left unmatched. The CDR3 DNA is TGTGCCAGCAGGTTACAGGGGGGCTACAATGAGCAGTTCTTC. Translating it yields CASRLQGGYNEQFF.

The chain recombines TRBV7-9 with TRBJ2-7; D gene unclear. The germline V gene has CDR1 SEHNR and CDR2 FQNEAQ (reference sequence). V was trimmed by 5 bases and J by 4 bases, leaving 12 bases between them. The CDR3 is 13 amino acids. The CDR3 is CASSPVYQYEQYF. The CDR3, as DNA: TGTGCCAGCAGCCCTGTCTACCAGTACGAGCAGTACTTC. Looking up the rest from reference TRBV7-9 and TRBJ2-7 gives the full variable domain: DTGVSQNPRHKITKRGQNVTFRCDPISEHNRLYWYRQTLGQGPEFLTYFQNEAQLEKSRLLSDRFSAERPKGSFSTLEIQRTEQGDSAMYLCASSPVYQYEQYFGPGTRLTVT.

There are many counts of this clonotype. J is TRBJ2-6 and V is TRBV4-3; D is unclear. This CDR3 is built from 16 residues. With 2 bases removed from V and 2 bases from J, the gap between germline ends came to 10 bases. The germline V gene has CDR1 LGHNA and CDR2 YSLEER. The CDR3 nucleotides are TGCGCCAGCAGCCAATCCCTCAGTGCTGGGGCCAACGTCCTGACTTTC. Its protein product is CASSQSLSAGANVLTF.

This clonotype was observed a few times. The chain employs TRBV28 and TRBJ1-2; no reliable D call. This CDR3 comprises 11 residues. V was clipped by 6 bases and J by 8 bases, with 10 bases between them. Looked up from germline, CDR1 is MDHEN and CDR2 is SYDVKM. CDR3 loop: CASSQRWGYTF. In DNA, the CDR3 is TGTGCCAGCAGCCAACGGTGGGGCTACACCTTC.

This clonotype came up a few times. The rearrangement joins TRBV9 to TRBJ1-1; 8 bases align to TRBD1. The germline V gene encodes CDR1 SGDLS and CDR2 YYNGEE. The V gene end was trimmed by 3 bases and the J gene end by 1 base; junction bases not matched to a gene: 5. The CDR3 runs 15 residues. CDR3: CASSGTGSGNTEAFF. The CDR3 coding sequence is TGTGCCAGCAGCGGGACAGGGTCGGGGAACACTGAAGCTTTCTTT.